This TCR beta chain was observed in a study of identical twins. TCRdb passed the 5' RACE reads through MiXCR, listing each CDR3 protein once. The repertoire holds 350,000 to 450,000 distinct CDR3 sequences, with around 18% as singletons. The CDR3 spans 17 residues. Germline CDR1 reads DFQATT; CDR2 reads SNEGSKA (reference sequence). Losses at the gene ends were 5 bases for V and 0 bases for J; bases not matched to a gene: 7. The clonotype comes from a man between 50 and 59 years old in good health. V gene TRBV20-1 combines with J gene TRBJ2-6; TRBD2 agrees at 10 bases. Sequencing was carried out using naive T cells sorted from blood. CDR3 loop: CSAGGLAEYSGANVLTF. CDR3 nucleotide sequence: TGCAGTGCTGGCGGACTAGCGGAATACTCTGGGGCCAACGTCCTGACTTTC.